These T cell receptor beta chains were read from a single sample in a study of blood T cell repertoires in COVID-19. The protocol was immunoSEQ multiplex PCR, while the TCRdb copy is restricted to in-frame clones and leaves out a portion. Here the sample spans under 300,000 clones, 80% to 90% being singletons. The sequenced material came from peripheral blood. The origin of the receptors is a man at least 80 years old with acute or convalescent COVID-19. Both conserved end residues are part of each CDR3. A D gene is named only where the DNA matches it firmly. A clone size is listed for some rows: how often the clone was seen (once, few, many), or a class if it is expanded.

j_call v_call cdr3_length d_call clone_size cdr3_nt cdr3_aa
TRBJ2-2 TRBV5-1 15 - - TGCGCCAGCAGCTTTGCATCAGGGGACACCGGGGAGCTGTTTTTT CASSFASGDTGELFF
TRBJ2-6 TRBV19 18 TRBD1 - TGTGCCAGTAGCCGGGGACAGGGTCTCCTATCTGGGGCCAACGTCCTGACTTTC CASSRGQGLLSGANVLTF
TRBJ1-1 TRBV5-1 14 - - TGCGCCAGCAGCTTGAATAGTCTGAACACTGAAGCTTTCTTT CASSLNSLNTEAFF
TRBJ1-1 TRBV13 13 TRBD1 - TGTGCCAGCAGCACCTACAGGGGTACTGAAGCTTTCTTT CASSTYRGTEAFF
TRBJ2-1 TRBV9 14 TRBD2 once TGTGCCAGCAGCCCTAGGACTAGGTTGACTGAGCAGTTCTTC CASSPRTRLTEQFF
TRBJ1-4 TRBV30 15 - - TGTGCCTGGAGTGCCAGCGGTTCAACTAATGAAAAACTGTTTTTT CAWSASGSTNEKLFF
TRBJ2-1 TRBV2 14 TRBD2 - TGTGCCAGCAGTGAATGGACTAGCGGCAGTGAGCAGTTCTTC CASSEWTSGSEQFF
TRBJ2-7 TRBV10-2 14 - - TGCGCCAGCAGTGAGAGCGGCAGGTCCTACGAGCAGTACTTC CASSESGRSYEQYF
TRBJ2-7 TRBV6-6 14 TRBD1 - TGTGCCAGCAGAGAACCAGGGGGCATCTACGAGCAGTACTTC CASREPGGIYEQYF
TRBJ1-1 TRBV10-3 12 - - TGTGCCAACCGACAGGTTAGTCGTGAAGCTTTCTTT CANRQVSREAFF
TRBJ2-3 TRBV19 13 - - TGTGCCAGTAGTCTGGGGCGCACAGATACGCAGTATTTT CASSLGRTDTQYF
TRBJ2-5 TRBV3-1/TRBV3-2 13 - - TGTGCCAGCAGTCCACCCCTAAAAGAGACCCAGTACTTC CASSPPLKETQYF
TRBJ2-6 TRBV12-5 16 TRBD2 - TGTGCTAGTGACAGACTAGCGGGGGGTGGGGCCAACGTCCTGACTTTC CASDRLAGGGANVLTF
TRBJ1-1 TRBV3-1/TRBV3-2 19 TRBD1 - TGTGCCAGCAGCCAGGGGACAGGGTTTCTCTTGCAGTGGAACACTGAAGCTTTCTTT CASSQGTGFLLQWNTEAFF
TRBJ2-2 TRBV18 13 - - TGTGCCAGCTCACAACAGTATTCCGGGGAGCTGTTTTTT CASSQQYSGELFF
TRBJ2-2 TRBV9 16 TRBD2 once TGTGCCAGCAGCCCACGCGGGAGAGCGAACACCGGGGAGCTGTTTTTT CASSPRGRANTGELFF
TRBJ1-6 TRBV6-5 13 - - TGTGCCAGCAGTTACTCCTTTAATTCACCCCTCCACTTT CASSYSFNSPLHF
TRBJ2-5 TRBV3-1/TRBV3-2 14 - - TGTGCCAGCAGCCAGATAGGGGGCCAAGAGACCCAGTACTTC CASSQIGGQETQYF